The 2 T cell receptor beta chains given below trace back to one sample, sequenced in a study of PD-L1 blockade in urothelial cancer. The repertoire was sequenced with immunoSEQ multiplex PCR; TCRdb's copy has only in-frame clones and lacks some. The sample records approximately 100,000 clones, over 80% being singletons. The material sequenced was PBMCs, taken around atezolizumab (anti-PD-L1) treatment. These TCRs come from a woman of 80 years or more with urothelial cancer.

This chain connects TRBV5-1 to TRBJ2-3, with a possible D match to TRBD2 (6 bases). Trimming pared 4 bases from V and 1 base from J, leaving 13 bases between. The germline CDR1 and CDR2 sequences are SGHRS and YFSETQ. The CDR3 covers 15 residues. The CDR3 DNA is TGCGCCAGCAGCCGGGAGCGTCTGCGCACAGATACGCAGTATTTT. Its protein product is CASSRERLRTDTQYF. Full variable domain (remainder filled in from reference TRBV5-1 and TRBJ2-3): KAGVTQTPRYLIKTRGQQVTLSCSPISGHRSVSWYQQTPGQGLQFLFEYFSETQRNKGNFPGRFSGRQFSNSRSEMNVSTLELGDSALYLCASSRERLRTDTQYFGPGTRLTVL.

This chain links TRBV9 with TRBJ2-1; 11 positions match TRBD2. Germline loops: CDR1 SGDLS, CDR2 YYNGEE. This CDR3 region has 15 residues. V was pared by 4 bases and J by 2 bases, with 2 bases of the junction left unmatched. In DNA, the CDR3 is TGTGCCAGCAGCAAGACTAGCGGGACCTACAATGAGCAGTTCTTC. It yields the protein CASSKTSGTYNEQFF.